The present TCR beta chain was sequenced within a study of shared clonotypes between healthy human individuals. Study findings and constraints: In general, naive subsets displayed greater estimated richness than memory subsets did. Compared with clonotypes that all four donors shared, non-shared clonotypes had lower generation probabilities.

As regards this clone: Its target is unknown.

The CDR3 length is 17 residues. The J segment lost 5 bases and the V segment lost 2 bases, leaving 10 bases of the junction unmatched. Germline V CDR1 and CDR2: MNHEY, SMNVEV (reference sequence). Measured with immunoSEQ multiplex PCR; TCRdb has only the in-frame clones, and not every one. Of around 2.1 million clones in the sample, 90% to 95% were seen once. Naive CD8 isolation took CD45RO-negative cells positively selected for CCR7 and excluded terminally differentiated effector memory CD45RA+ cells. The V gene is TRBV27, the J gene TRBJ2-7, with 12 bases fitting TRBD1. The sample comprised naive CD8+ T cells from PBMCs. The TCR originated in a man between 18 and 29 years old in good health. Some clones in this sample may be carry-over from other donors' samples. CDR3 sequence reads: CASSLGLGTGGRDEQYF. The CDR3 nucleotides read TGTGCCAGCAGTTTAGGCTTGGGGACAGGGGGCAGGGACGAGCAGTACTTC.